This record looks at one T cell receptor beta chain sequence and its context. Antigen specificity is unknown. Libraries were prepared by immunoSEQ multiplex PCR; TCRdb keeps only in-frame clonotypes and omits some of them. This sample has 250,000 to 350,000 clones, with about 72% found just once. This entry comes from a study of cytotoxic CD8 clonotypes in ibrutinib-treated CLL. The wider study: Outcomes included around 25 partial and 2 complete responses; after median 68 months, roughly 14 stayed remitted and 12 progressed.

The CDR3 covers 17 residues. V lost 7 bases and J 5 bases, leaving 24 bases between the germline ends. The germline CDR1 and CDR2 sequences are WNHNN and SYGVQD (reference sequence). The study's findings and limits: Starting clonality was above that of age-matched healthy donors and tracked circulating CD8+ T-cell counts. Samples from sustained-remission and progressing patients were taken at different times.

This TCR came from a human donor with chronic lymphocytic leukemia. Material: PBMCs, obtained at disease progression, from a patient treated with ibrutinib. The genes are TRBV10-1 and TRBJ2-1; TRBD1 is a possible D gene (7 bases). The CDR3 is CASNKGAPGVADNEQFF. DNA for the CDR3: TGCGCCAGCAATAAGGGGGCCCCCGGAGTAGCGGACAATGAGCAGTTCTTC.